A single sample is the source of the 22 T cell receptor beta chains below, sequenced in a study of blood T cell repertoires in COVID-19. Assay used: immunoSEQ multiplex PCR; TCRdb lists only in-frame clones, some missing. The sample holds 100,000 to 150,000 clones, more than 85% seen once. Sequencing input: peripheral blood. The source is a man in his sixties with COVID-19, enrolled during active disease.

The chain is built from TRBV19 and TRBJ1-2; TRBD1 agrees at 8 bases. Losses at the gene ends were 2 bases for V and 5 bases for J; bases not matched to a gene: 4. Germline CDR1 is LNHDA and CDR2 is SQIVND (reference sequence). The CDR3 is 14 amino acids. Written as DNA, the CDR3 is TGTGCCAGTAGTATACGGACAGGGCTGTATGGCTACACCTTC. Translated: CASSIRTGLYGYTF. The complete variable domain, with remaining parts taken from reference TRBV19 and TRBJ1-2, reads DGGITQSPKYLFRKEGQNVTLSCEQNLNHDAMYWYRQDPGQGLRLIYYSQIVNDFQKGDIAEGYSVSREKKESFPLTVTSAQKNPTAFYLCASSIRTGLYGYTFGSGTRLTVV.

The gene calls are TRBV7-9 and TRBJ2-2; D possibly corresponds to TRBD1 (6 bases). The CDR3 sequence is 16 residues long. Germline lookup yields CDR1 SEHNR and CDR2 FQNEAQ (reference sequence). Trimming removed 0 bases at V and 4 bases at J, with 12 bases between. The CDR3 spells CASSLAAGVVTGELFF. The CDR3 DNA reads as TGTGCCAGCAGCTTAGCCGCAGGGGTAGTCACCGGGGAGCTGTTTTTT.

This clone was found a few times. The rearrangement links TRBV7-2 to TRBJ2-2; TRBD1 matches 9 bases. The ends lost 5 bases at V and 3 bases at J; junction bases unmatched: 10. The CDR3 spans 17 residues. In germline, CDR1 is SGHTA, CDR2 FQGNSA. DNA of the CDR3: TGTGCCAGCAGCCCGAGCTGGGGACAGGGAGACACCGGGGAGCTGTTTTTT. As protein: CASSPSWGQGDTGELFF.

This chain connects TRBV28 to TRBJ1-5; D may be TRBD1 (6 bases). V was cut by 7 bases and J by 0 bases, with 10 bases left in between. CDR3 length: 14 residues. The germline V gene encodes CDR1 MDHEN and CDR2 SYDVKM. DNA of the CDR3: TGTGCCAGCACCGAGGACAGTAGCAATCAGCCCCAGCATTTT. Translated: CASTEDSSNQPQHF.

The V gene is TRBV5-8, the J gene TRBJ1-5; tentative D call: TRBD1 (6 bases). This CDR3 has 16 residues. V lost 0 bases, J lost 4 bases, and 14 bases lay in between. CDR1 and CDR2 from the germline V gene are SGHTS and YDEGEE. CDR3: CASSLASTGWNQPQHF. In nucleotides, the CDR3 is TGTGCCAGCAGCTTGGCCTCAACAGGGTGGAATCAGCCCCAGCATTTT. Full variable domain (missing parts from reference TRBV5-8 and TRBJ1-5): EAGVTQSPTHLIKTRGQQATLRCSPISGHTSVYWYQQALGLGLQFLLWYDEGEERNRGNFPPRFSGRQFPNYSSELNVNALELEDSALYLCASSLASTGWNQPQHFGDGTRLSIL.

This clone was seen once. This chain joins TRBV28 and TRBJ1-4, with TRBD1 matching over 9 bases. Germline CDR1 and CDR2: MDHEN and SYDVKM. This CDR3 is built from 15 residues. Unmatched junction bases numbered 11, after V lost 4 bases and J lost 11 bases. The CDR3 nucleotides read TGTGCCAGCAGTTCCACCGGGACAGGGTTAGGGAAACTGTTTTTT. Amino acids: CASSSTGTGLGKLFF.

V usage is TRBV25-1 and J usage is TRBJ2-7; D gene unclear. CDR3 length: 12 amino acids. CDR1 and CDR2 (germline): MGHDK, SYGVNS. The V and J ends lost 3 bases and 3 bases respectively, with 6 bases between them. CDR3 bases: TGTGCCAGCAGTGACCAGTACTACGAGCAGTACTTC. It is translated as CASSDQYYEQYF.

As DNA, the CDR3 is TGTGCCAGCAGCCATGGGCAGTTCTACGAGCAGTACTTC. Protein sequence: CASSHGQFYEQYF. This sequence joins TRBV3-1 (or the pseudogene TRBV3-2) and TRBJ2-7; D ambiguous. CDR1 LGHDT and CDR2 YNNKEL come from the germline V gene (reference sequence). V dropped 3 bases and J dropped 3 bases, with 9 bases sitting between them. This CDR3 has 13 amino acids.

The J gene is TRBJ1-6, the V gene TRBV5-1, with unresolved D. CDR1 and CDR2 from the germline V gene are SGHRS and YFSETQ. Trimming removed 0 bases from V and 6 bases from J, with 13 bases in between. The CDR3 contains 16 residues. The CDR3: CASSLGRGLGNSPLHF. The CDR3 DNA follows: TGCGCCAGCAGCTTGGGTCGGGGTTTGGGTAATTCACCCCTCCACTTT.

The chain couples TRBV7-6 to TRBJ1-1, with 11 bases fitting TRBD1. CDR3 length: 17 residues. V shed 6 bases, J shed 0 bases, and the junction held 9 bases outside the gene matches. CDR1 is SGHVS and CDR2 is FNYEAQ in the germline V gene. This CDR3 is CASRVMGQGGVNTEAFF. The CDR3 nucleotides read TGTGCCAGCAGGGTTATGGGACAGGGGGGGGTGAACACTGAAGCTTTCTTT. Complete variable domain (other parts from reference TRBV7-6 and TRBJ1-1): GAGVSQSPRYKVTKRGQDVALRCDPISGHVSLYWYRQALGQGPEFLTYFNYEAQQDKSGLPNDRFSAERPEGSISTLTIQRTEQRDSAMYRCASRVMGQGGVNTEAFFGQGTRLTVV.

The J gene is TRBJ2-1, the V gene TRBV19, with TRBD2 matching over 9 bases. V lost 4 bases and J lost 5; bases outside the gene matches: 3. The CDR3 runs 14 residues. Germline lookup yields CDR1 LNHDA and CDR2 SQIVND (reference sequence). The CDR3 bases are TGTGCCAGTAGTAACCCTAGCGGGGACAATGAGCAGTTCTTC. It yields the protein CASSNPSGDNEQFF.

The rearrangement links TRBV7-9 to TRBJ2-7; 9 bases align to TRBD1. The V and J ends lost 2 bases and 2 bases, in that order; junction bases with no gene match: 7. Germline values: CDR1 SEHNR, CDR2 FQNEAQ (reference sequence). The CDR3 covers 16 residues. The CDR3 loop reads CASSLLGQGFTYEQYF. In DNA form, the CDR3 reads TGTGCCAGCAGCTTACTGGGACAGGGCTTTACCTACGAGCAGTACTTC.

The chain combines TRBV5-1 with TRBJ2-1; 9 bases match TRBD2. Per the germline V gene, CDR1 is SGHRS and CDR2 is YFSETQ. J lost 1 base, V lost 6 bases, and 5 bases had no gene match. The CDR3 spans 15 residues. CDR3 loop: CASTHSGGSYNEQFF. The CDR3 nucleotides are TGCGCCAGCACCCATAGCGGGGGTTCCTACAATGAGCAGTTCTTC.

This sequence joins TRBV3-1 (or the pseudogene TRBV3-2) and TRBJ2-3; a weak D match, TRBD1 (5 bases). V lost 4 bases to trimming and J lost 3 bases, with 17 bases between them. Germline CDR1 LGHDT, CDR2 YNNKEL (reference sequence). The CDR3 sequence is 16 residues long. As DNA, the CDR3 is TGTGCCAGCAGCCCGCTCCTAGGTAGGGGTACAGATACGCAGTATTTT. It codes for CASSPLLGRGTDTQYF.

The V call is TRBV7-2, the J call TRBJ2-5; D gene uncertain. CDR3 length: 12 amino acids. Trimming stripped 9 bases from V and 5 bases from J, with 13 bases between. Germline CDR1 reads SGHTA; CDR2 reads FQGNSA. The CDR3 spells CASLKLPETQYF. DNA for the CDR3: TGTGCCAGTCTCAAGCTTCCGGAGACCCAGTACTTC.

This clone appeared once. The chain links TRBV9 to TRBJ1-2; 9 nucleotides align to TRBD1. CDR1 is SGDLS, CDR2 YYNGEE, per germline. The J segment lost 7 bases and the V segment lost 0 bases, leaving 7 bases of the junction unmatched. The CDR3 loop spans 15 amino acids. This chain's CDR3 is CASSVARTGEGGYTF. CDR3 coding DNA: TGTGCCAGCAGCGTAGCCAGGACAGGGGAGGGTGGCTACACCTTC.

The chain carries TRBV12-3 or TRBV12-4 and TRBJ1-2, with D maybe TRBD1 (6 bases). V lost 7 bases and J lost 8, with 14 bases in between. There are 12 residues in the CDR3. CDR3 sequence (DNA): TGTGCCAGCAAAGAGAAGGGGGACGGCTACACCTTC. It encodes CASKEKGDGYTF.

The rearrangement joins TRBV30 to TRBJ1-1; D unresolved. CDR1 is GTSNPN and CDR2 is SVGIG in the germline V gene (reference sequence). V lost 5 bases to trimming and J lost 5 bases, with 9 bases between them. The CDR3 covers 11 residues. The CDR3 reads CAWVGGTEAFF. CDR3 coding DNA: TGTGCCTGGGTTGGAGGGACTGAAGCTTTCTTT. Drawing the rest from reference TRBV30 and TRBJ1-1, the complete variable domain is SQTIHQWPATLVQPVGSPLSLECTVEGTSNPNLYWYRQAAGRGLQLLFYSVGIGQISSEVPQNLSASRPQDRQFILSSKKLLLSDSGFYLCAWVGGTEAFFGQGTRLTVV.

This sequence joins TRBV29-1 and TRBJ2-7, with D perhaps matching TRBD1 (6 bases). The CDR3 has 14 residues. CDR1 is SQVTM and CDR2 is ANQGSEA in the germline V gene. V lost 4 bases, J lost 4 bases, and 17 bases lay in between. The CDR3 sequence: CSVVGQQGLYEQYF. DNA for the CDR3: TGCAGCGTTGTAGGACAGCAGGGATTATACGAGCAGTACTTC.

This clone was counted once. The V gene is TRBV30, the J gene TRBJ1-4; perhaps TRBD1 as D (6 bases). The germline V gene encodes CDR1 GTSNPN and CDR2 SVGIG (reference sequence). The length of the CDR3 is 16 residues. V lost 2 bases to trimming and J lost 3 bases, with 16 bases between them. The CDR3 bases are TGTGCCTGGAGTTACTTAAACAGGGCGTCTAATGAAAAACTGTTTTTT. Translating gives CAWSYLNRASNEKLFF. The full variable domain, its missing parts supplied by reference TRBV30 and TRBJ1-4, is SQTIHQWPATLVQPVGSPLSLECTVEGTSNPNLYWYRQAAGRGLQLLFYSVGIGQISSEVPQNLSASRPQDRQFILSSKKLLLSDSGFYLCAWSYLNRASNEKLFFGSGTQLSVL.

The chain joins TRBV4-1 to TRBJ2-2; 7 bases agree with TRBD2. Losses at the gene ends were 5 bases for V and 2 bases for J; bases not matched to a gene: 17. CDR3 size: 19 residues. In germline, CDR1 is MGHRA, CDR2 YSYEKL. CDR3 sequence: CASSYDLTSSGANTGELFF. DNA of the CDR3: TGCGCCAGCAGCTACGACCTTACTTCAAGCGGGGCTAACACCGGGGAGCTGTTTTTT.

The CDR3: CASTRDRGTGYGYTF. Here the CDR3 DNA reads TGTGCCAGCACCCGGGACAGGGGGACGGGCTATGGCTACACCTTC. The chain carries TRBV6-5 and TRBJ1-2; 11 bases are shared with TRBD1. J was trimmed by 4 bases and V by 7 bases; bases with no gene match: 8. CDR3 length equals 15 residues. Per germline, CDR1 MNHEY and CDR2 SVGAGI.